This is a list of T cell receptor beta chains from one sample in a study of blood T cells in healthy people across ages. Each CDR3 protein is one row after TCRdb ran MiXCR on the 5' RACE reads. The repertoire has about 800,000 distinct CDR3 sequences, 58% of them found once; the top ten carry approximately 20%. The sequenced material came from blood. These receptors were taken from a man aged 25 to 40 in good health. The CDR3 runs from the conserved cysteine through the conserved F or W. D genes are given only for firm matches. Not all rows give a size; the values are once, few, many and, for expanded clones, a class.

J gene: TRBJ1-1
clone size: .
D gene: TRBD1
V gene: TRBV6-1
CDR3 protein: CASTDEQGARPAFF
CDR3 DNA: TGTGCCAGCACAGACGAACAGGGGGCGCGACCAGCTTTCTTT

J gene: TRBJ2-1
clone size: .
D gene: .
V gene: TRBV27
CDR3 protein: CASSFRRAQYSYNEQFF
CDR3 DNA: TGTGCCAGCAGTTTCCGCAGGGCCCAGTACTCCTACAATGAGCAGTTCTTC

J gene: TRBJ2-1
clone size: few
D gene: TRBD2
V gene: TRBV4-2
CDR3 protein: CASSPQTGLAGGKQFF
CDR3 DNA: TGTGCCAGCAGCCCGCAGACGGGACTAGCGGGAGGAAAGCAGTTCTTC

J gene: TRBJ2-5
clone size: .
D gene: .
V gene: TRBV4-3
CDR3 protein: CASSQELASETQYF
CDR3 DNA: TGCGCCAGCAGCCAAGAATTAGCGTCGGAGACCCAGTACTTC

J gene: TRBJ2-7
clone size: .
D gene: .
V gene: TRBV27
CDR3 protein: CASARGYRTYEQYF
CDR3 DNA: TGTGCCAGCGCACGAGGCTATCGGACCTACGAGCAGTACTTC

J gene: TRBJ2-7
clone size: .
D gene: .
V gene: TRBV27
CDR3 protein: CASSWAHSYEQYF
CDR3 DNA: TGTGCCAGCAGTTGGGCGCACTCCTACGAGCAGTACTTC

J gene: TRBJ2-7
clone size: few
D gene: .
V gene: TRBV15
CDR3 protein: CATKGGQGEQYF
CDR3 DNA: TGTGCCACCAAGGGAGGCCAAGGGGAGCAGTACTTC

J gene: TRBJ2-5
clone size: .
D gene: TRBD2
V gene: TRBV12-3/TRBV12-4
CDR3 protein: CASSLIAGGNYEQYF
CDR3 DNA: TGTGCCAGCAGCTTGATAGCGGGGGGGAATTATGAGCAGTACTTC

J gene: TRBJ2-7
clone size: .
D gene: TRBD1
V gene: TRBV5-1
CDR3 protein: CASSLGTGASSYEQYF
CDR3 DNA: TGCGCCAGCAGCTTGGGGACAGGGGCGAGCTCCTACGAGCAGTACTTC

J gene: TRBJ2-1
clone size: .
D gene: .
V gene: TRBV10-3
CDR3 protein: CAISDLGGSSYNEQFF
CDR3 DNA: TGTGCCATCAGTGATCTAGGGGGAAGCTCCTACAATGAGCAGTTCTTC

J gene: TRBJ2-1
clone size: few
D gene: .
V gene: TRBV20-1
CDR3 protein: CSAPIAGSQGKNEQFF
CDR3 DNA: TGCAGTGCACCCATCGCAGGCAGCCAAGGGAAGAATGAGCAGTTCTTC

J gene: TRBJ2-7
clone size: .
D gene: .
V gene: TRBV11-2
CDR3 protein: CASSGRAIGRSGEQYF
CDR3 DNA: TGTGCCAGCAGCGGCCGGGCTATAGGACGAAGTGGAGAGCAGTACTTC

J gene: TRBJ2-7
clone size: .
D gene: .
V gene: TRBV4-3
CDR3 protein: CASSQEGISGFYNEQYF
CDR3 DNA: TGCGCCAGCAGCCAAGAAGGAATTAGCGGCTTTTACAATGAGCAGTACTTC

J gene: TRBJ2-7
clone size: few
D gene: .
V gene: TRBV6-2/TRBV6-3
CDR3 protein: CASSYASPGGGYEQYF
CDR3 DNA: TGTGCCAGCAGTTACGCCTCCCCGGGTGGGGGCTACGAGCAGTACTTC

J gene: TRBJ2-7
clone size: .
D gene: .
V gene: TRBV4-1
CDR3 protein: CASSQDGGPRGAYEQYF
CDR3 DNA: TGCGCCAGCAGCCAAGATGGGGGGCCAAGAGGGGCCTACGAGCAGTACTTC

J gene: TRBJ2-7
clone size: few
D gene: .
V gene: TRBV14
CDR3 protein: CASSQGSAGEQYF
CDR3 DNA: TGTGCCAGCAGCCAAGGTTCCGCGGGCGAGCAGTACTTC

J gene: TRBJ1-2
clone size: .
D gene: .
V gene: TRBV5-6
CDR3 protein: CASQPGNSLTTNYGYTF
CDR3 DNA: TGTGCCAGCCAGCCGGGGAACAGTCTAACAACTAACTATGGCTACACCTTC